The clone carrying this T cell receptor beta chain appeared a few times. No antigen is known for it. Preparation of the TCRbeta library involved a method that used unique molecular identifiers. TCRdb re-analysed the PCR reads in MiXCR, keeping a single row per CDR3 protein. Here the sample spans around 80,000 distinct CDR3 sequences, around a sixth being singletons. This specimen belongs to a study of T-cell reconstitution after alpha-beta-depleted transplantation in children. Study-level points and caveats: For some patients, TCRbeta diversity was high at day 60 because of recipient T cells and thymic progenitors that survived. Once a year had passed after transplant, T-cell counts and diversity came mostly from newly produced T cells. At around two months after transplant, the alpha-beta T cells were reportedly derived from several hundred expanded clones that came from non-depleted graft cells.

Germline V CDR1 and CDR2: MNHEY, SVGAGI. V was clipped by 0 bases and J by 7 bases; unmatched bases: 2. The CDR3 spans 16 residues. This TCR came from a male patient aged 2-9 years who had a stem cell transplant for acute lymphoblastic leukemia, so the T cells may come from the graft donor. V and J are TRBV6-5 and TRBJ2-1; 14 bases fit TRBD2. The specimen was PBMCs, mostly from graft donor cells, collected 360 days after TCRalphabeta/CD19-depleted stem cell transplant. The DNA for the CDR3 is TGTGCCAGCAGTTACTCGGGGACTAGCGGGAGAAATGAGCAGTTCTTC. Translation: CASSYSGTSGRNEQFF.